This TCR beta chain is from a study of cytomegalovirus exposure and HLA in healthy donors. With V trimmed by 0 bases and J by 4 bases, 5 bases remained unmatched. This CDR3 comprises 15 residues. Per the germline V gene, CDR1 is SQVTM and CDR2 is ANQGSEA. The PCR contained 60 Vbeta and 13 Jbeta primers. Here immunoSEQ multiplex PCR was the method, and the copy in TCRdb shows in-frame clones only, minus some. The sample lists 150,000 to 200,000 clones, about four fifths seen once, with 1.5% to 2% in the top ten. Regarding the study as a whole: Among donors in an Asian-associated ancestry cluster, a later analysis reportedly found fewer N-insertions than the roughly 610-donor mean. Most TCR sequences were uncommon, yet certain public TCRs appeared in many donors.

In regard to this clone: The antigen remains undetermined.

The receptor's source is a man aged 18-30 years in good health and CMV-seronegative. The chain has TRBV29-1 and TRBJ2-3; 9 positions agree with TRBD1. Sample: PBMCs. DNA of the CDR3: TGCAGCGTTGAAGATCTTAGGACAGGGGCAGATACGCAGTATTTT. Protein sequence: CSVEDLRTGADTQYF.